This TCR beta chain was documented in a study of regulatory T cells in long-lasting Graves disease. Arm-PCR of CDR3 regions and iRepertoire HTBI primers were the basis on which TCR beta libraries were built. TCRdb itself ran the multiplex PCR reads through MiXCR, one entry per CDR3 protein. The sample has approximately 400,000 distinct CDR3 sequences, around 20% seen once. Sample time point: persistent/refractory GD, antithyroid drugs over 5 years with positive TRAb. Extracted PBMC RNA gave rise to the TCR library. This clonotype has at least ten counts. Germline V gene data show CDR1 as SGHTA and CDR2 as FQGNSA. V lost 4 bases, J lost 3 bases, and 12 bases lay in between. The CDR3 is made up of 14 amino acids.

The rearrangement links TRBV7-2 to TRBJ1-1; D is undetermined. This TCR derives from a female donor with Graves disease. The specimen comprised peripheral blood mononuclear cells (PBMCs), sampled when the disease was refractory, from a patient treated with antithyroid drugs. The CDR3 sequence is CASSSPGLYTEAFF. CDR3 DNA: TGTGCCAGCAGCTCCCCAGGATTGTACACTGAAGCTTTCTTT.